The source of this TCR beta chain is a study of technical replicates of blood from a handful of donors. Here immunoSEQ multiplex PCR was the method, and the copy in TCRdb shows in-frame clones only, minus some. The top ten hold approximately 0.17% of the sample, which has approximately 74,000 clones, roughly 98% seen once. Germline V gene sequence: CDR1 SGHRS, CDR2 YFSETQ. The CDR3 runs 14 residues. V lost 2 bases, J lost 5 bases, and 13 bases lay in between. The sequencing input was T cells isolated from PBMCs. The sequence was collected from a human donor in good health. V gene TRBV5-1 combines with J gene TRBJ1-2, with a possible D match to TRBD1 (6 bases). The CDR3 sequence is CASSFTGLEYGYTF. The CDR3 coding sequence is TGCGCCAGCAGCTTTACAGGGTTGGAGTATGGCTACACCTTC.